These T cell receptor beta chains were read from a single sample in a study of OX40 agonist ivuxolimab in advanced cancers. Method: immunoSEQ multiplex PCR; TCRdb's copy keeps in-frame clones and lacks some. The table records 20,000 to 30,000 clones, just over 85% of them present only once. The starting material was CD4+ or CD8+ T cells sorted from blood, obtained in a trial of the OX40 agonist ivuxolimab. These receptors originate from an adult with an advanced solid tumor such as melanoma, head and neck, liver or kidney cancer. The CDR3 runs from the conserved cysteine through the conserved F or W. A D gene is named only where the DNA matches it firmly. Part of the rows lack a size; the others show once, few, many or a class for expanded clones.

abundance | d_gene | j_gene | v_gene | CDR3aa | CDR3nt
- | - | TRBJ2-5 | TRBV27 | CASSFGRGETQYF | TGTGCCAGCAGTTTTGGCAGGGGAGAGACCCAGTACTTC
once | - | TRBJ2-4 | TRBV20-1 | CSARDGGNGYF | TGCAGTGCTAGAGATGGTGGAAATGGGTACTTC
- | TRBD2 | TRBJ2-1 | TRBV6-5 | CASSSLSGSSYNEQFF | TGTGCCAGCAGTTCCCTCAGCGGGAGCTCCTACAATGAGCAGTTCTTC
- | - | TRBJ2-2 | TRBV28 | CASSQARSSTGELFF | TGTGCCAGCAGCCAAGCTAGATCCAGCACCGGGGAGCTGTTTTTT
- | - | TRBJ1-1 | TRBV5-6 | CASSWAYSEAFF | TGTGCCAGCAGCTGGGCATACTCTGAAGCTTTCTTT
- | TRBD2 | TRBJ2-5 | TRBV7-6 | CATKSSGGPIQETQYF | TGTGCCACAAAGTCTAGCGGGGGGCCAATCCAAGAGACCCAGTACTTC
- | - | TRBJ2-3 | TRBV28 | CASSFYQEIDTQYF | TGTGCCAGCAGTTTCTATCAGGAAATAGATACGCAGTATTTT
- | - | TRBJ2-7 | TRBV7-6 | CASSRGLDIYEQYF | TGTGCCAGCAGCCGGGGCCTGGACATCTACGAGCAGTACTTC
medium-sized | - | TRBJ2-2 | TRBV14 | CASSQKRHNTGELFF | TGTGCCAGCAGCCAAAAGAGACATAACACCGGGGAGCTGTTTTTT
- | - | TRBJ2-1 | TRBV9 | CASSAPSGTSYNEQFF | TGTGCCAGCAGCGCGCCATCCGGGACTTCCTACAATGAGCAGTTCTTC
few | - | TRBJ2-3 | TRBV7-9 | CASIRDSGGILDTQYF | TGTGCCAGCATCCGGGACAGTGGCGGGATTCTGGATACGCAGTATTTT
once | - | TRBJ2-3 | TRBV13 | CASSLGRSTDTQYF | TGTGCCAGCAGCTTGGGCAGAAGCACAGATACGCAGTATTTT
- | - | TRBJ1-3 | TRBV6-6 | CASSSNSGNTIYF | TGTGCCAGCAGCAGCAACTCTGGAAACACCATATATTTT
- | TRBD2 | TRBJ2-3 | TRBV6-5 | CASRGGPVDTQYF | TGTGCCAGCAGGGGAGGGCCTGTAGATACGCAGTATTTT
- | TRBD1 | TRBJ1-6 | TRBV4-1 | CASSIRTSGTGYSPLHF | TGCGCCAGCAGCATCAGAACCTCCGGGACAGGGTATTCACCCCTCCACTTT
- | - | TRBJ2-7 | TRBV2 | CASRDTQDSPYEQYF | TGTGCCAGCAGGGACACCCAGGACAGTCCCTACGAGCAGTACTTC
- | - | TRBJ2-3 | TRBV28 | CASSLSPSGTDTQYF | TGTGCCAGCAGTTTAAGCCCGTCTGGCACAGATACGCAGTATTTT
- | TRBD1 | TRBJ2-1 | TRBV23-1 | CASNRQGKYNEQFF | TGCGCCAGCAATCGACAGGGGAAATACAATGAGCAGTTCTTC
- | - | TRBJ2-7 | TRBV9 | CASSLTGTWAYEQYF | TGTGCCAGCAGCTTGACCGGGACATGGGCCTACGAGCAGTACTTC
- | TRBD1 | TRBJ2-6 | TRBV30 | CAWTLQGAIFGANVLTF | TGTGCCTGGACCTTACAGGGGGCGATTTTTGGGGCCAACGTCCTGACTTTC
- | - | TRBJ1-2 | TRBV28 | CASSLLSAHGYTF | TGTGCCAGCAGTTTATTGAGTGCGCATGGCTACACCTTC
- | TRBD2 | TRBJ2-1 | TRBV9 | CASSVVRTSGASSYNEQFF | TGTGCCAGCAGCGTAGTTAGGACTAGCGGGGCGAGCTCCTACAATGAGCAGTTCTTC
- | TRBD2 | TRBJ2-1 | TRBV7-8 | CASSSTLAGEYNEQFF | TGTGCCAGCAGCTCAACACTAGCGGGAGAATACAATGAGCAGTTCTTC
- | - | TRBJ2-1 | TRBV27 | CASSTRLDRNEQFF | TGTGCCAGCAGTACGAGACTGGACCGCAATGAGCAGTTCTTC
once | - | TRBJ1-4 | TRBV11-3 | CASSPSPGPSVTEKLFF | TGTGCCAGCAGCCCCTCACCGGGACCATCTGTAACTGAAAAACTGTTTTTT
- | - | TRBJ2-7 | TRBV11-3 | CASSFTNDNRYEQYF | TGTGCCAGCAGCTTTACAAATGACAATCGCTACGAGCAGTACTTC
- | TRBD2 | TRBJ2-1 | TRBV27 | CASSLMGEGEQFF | TGTGCCAGCAGTTTAATGGGGGAGGGTGAGCAGTTCTTC
once | TRBD2 | TRBJ2-2 | TRBV7-8 | CASRISGRVTGELFF | TGTGCCAGCAGGATTAGCGGGAGGGTCACCGGGGAGCTGTTTTTT
once | - | TRBJ2-3 | TRBV11-2 | CASSGGPGTSTDTQYF | TGTGCCAGCAGCGGCGGCCCAGGGACTAGCACAGATACGCAGTATTTT